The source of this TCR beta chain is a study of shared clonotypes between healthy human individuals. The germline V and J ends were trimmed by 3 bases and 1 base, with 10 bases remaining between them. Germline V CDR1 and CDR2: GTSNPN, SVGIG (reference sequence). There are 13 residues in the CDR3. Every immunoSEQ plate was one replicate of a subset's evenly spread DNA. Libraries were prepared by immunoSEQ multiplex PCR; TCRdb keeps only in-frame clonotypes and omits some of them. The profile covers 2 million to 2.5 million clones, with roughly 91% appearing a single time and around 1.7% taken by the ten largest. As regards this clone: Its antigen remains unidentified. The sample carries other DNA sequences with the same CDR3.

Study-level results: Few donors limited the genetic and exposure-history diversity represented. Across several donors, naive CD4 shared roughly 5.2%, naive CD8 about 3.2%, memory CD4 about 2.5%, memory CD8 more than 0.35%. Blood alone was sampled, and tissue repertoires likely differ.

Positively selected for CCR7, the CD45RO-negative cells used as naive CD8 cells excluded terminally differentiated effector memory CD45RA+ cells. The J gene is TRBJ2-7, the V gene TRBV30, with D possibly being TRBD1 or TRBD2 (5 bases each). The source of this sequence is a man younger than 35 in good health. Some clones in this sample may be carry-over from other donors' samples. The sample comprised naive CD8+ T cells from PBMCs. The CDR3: CAWRGTGSYEQYF. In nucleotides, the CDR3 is TGTGCCTGGAGGGGGACGGGTTCCTACGAGCAGTACTTC.